Sequencing of this T cell receptor beta chain was carried out in a study of T cells expressing NK-cell markers (dated by TCRdb to about 2020). For the study in its entirety: TCR beta-chain repertoires were profiled in sorted CD3+CD56+NKG2C+, CD3+CD56+NKG2C- and CD3+CD56-NKG2C+ T-cell subsets from several donors. Among the eight sequenced donors, only one was HCMV-seronegative, while the other seven were HCMV-seropositive. The study sequenced eight donors, all healthy volunteers chosen at random: three men and five women. The libraries were sequenced on Illumina HiSeq 2000/2500, MiSeq or NextSeq, producing 2 x 150 bp reads. What the study reported, not specific to this receptor: In several donors, the dominant CD3+CD56+NKG2C+ clonotypes were among the top 10 CD8+ clonotypes and accounted for roughly 1.0-8% of CD8+ T cells. Whether the expanded NKG2C-expressing T cell clones were specific for HCMV antigens remained unclear. Those dominant clonotypes were again the most abundant among CD3+CD56-NKG2C+ cells in a handful of donors, at roughly 28.3-65%.

TCRdb names Illumina HiSeq 2000 as the instrument used. TCR beta cDNA libraries were made by 5'RACE template switching that added a universal primer site and unique molecular identifiers. cDNA synthesis was primed from the TCR beta constant segment and was followed by two successive PCR amplification steps. For the original study's pipeline: Reads were demultiplexed and grouped by UMI with MIGEC, and clonotypes were assembled and quantified with MiTCR. To exclude erroneous sequences, any TCR cDNA sequence not supported by at least two reads was discarded. The tcR package was used for downstream repertoire analysis, and clonotypes were matched across fractions by CDR3 nucleotide sequence plus V segment. VDJmatch was used to annotate antigen specificity against VDJdb, with one amino acid substitution allowed in CDR3. TCRdb reprocessed the reads and provides one entry for every CDR3 protein sequence; no DNA is given. What appears here as the V and J calls and clone size reflects TCRdb's work, not the paper's. The table held for this sample gives about 550,000 distinct CDR3 sequences. The ten largest account for 3% to 4.5% of the sample.

Of note for this clonotype: Its recognized antigen is unknown.

A commercial ELISA kit detecting HCMV-specific IgG in serum was used to determine HCMV serostatus. Ficoll density gradient centrifugation was used to isolate peripheral blood mononuclear cells from blood. CDR1 SNHLY and CDR2 FYNNEI are derived from the germline V gene. The CDR3, from cysteine to phenylalanine, totals 14 residues. DNA is not on record. The clonotype was recovered from a man between 18 and 29 years old in good health. Donor details come from another sample of the same person, matched by shared clones. The sequenced sample was blood T cells: a sorted CD56 or NKG2C T cell subset, CD4+ or CD8+ T cells, or bulk PBMC T cells (not recorded which). Here the chain combines TRBV2 and TRBJ1-1; with no DNA, the TCRdb D assignment of TRBD1 cannot be verified. The CDR3 is CASDGTVTNTEAFF.